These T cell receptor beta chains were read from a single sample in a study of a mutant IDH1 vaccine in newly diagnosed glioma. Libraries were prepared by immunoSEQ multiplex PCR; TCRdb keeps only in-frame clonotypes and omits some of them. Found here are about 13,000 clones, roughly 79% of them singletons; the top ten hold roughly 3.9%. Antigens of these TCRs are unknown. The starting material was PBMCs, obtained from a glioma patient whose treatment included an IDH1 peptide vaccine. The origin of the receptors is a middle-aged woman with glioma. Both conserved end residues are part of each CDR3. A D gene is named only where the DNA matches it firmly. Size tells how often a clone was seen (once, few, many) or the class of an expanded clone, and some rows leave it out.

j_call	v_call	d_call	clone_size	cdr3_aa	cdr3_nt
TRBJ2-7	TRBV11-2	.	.	CASSSGPYEQYF	TGTGCCAGCAGCTCCGGACCTTACGAGCAGTACTTC
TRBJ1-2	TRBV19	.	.	CASSDGTYGYTF	TGTGCCAGTAGTGACGGAACCTATGGCTACACCTTC
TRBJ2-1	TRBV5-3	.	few	CARSLGENNEQFF	TGTGCCAGAAGCTTAGGGGAGAACAATGAGCAGTTCTTC
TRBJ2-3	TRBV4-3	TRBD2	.	CASSQGRGGYSTDTQYF	TGCGCCAGCAGCCAAGGTCGGGGGGGATATAGCACAGATACGCAGTATTTT
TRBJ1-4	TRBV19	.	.	CASSMSGRMVFF	TGTGCCAGTAGTATGAGCGGGAGAATGGTGTTTTTT
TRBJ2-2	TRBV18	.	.	CASSPQEGGELFF	TGTGCCAGCTCACCGCAAGAAGGAGGGGAGCTGTTTTTT
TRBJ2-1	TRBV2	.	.	CASRAEAYNEQFF	TGTGCCAGCAGGGCAGAAGCCTACAATGAGCAGTTCTTC
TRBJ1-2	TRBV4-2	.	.	CASSQEVTFVDYGYTF	TGTGCCAGCAGCCAAGAGGTCACTTTTGTTGATTATGGCTACACCTTC
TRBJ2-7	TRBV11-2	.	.	CASSVETGPYEQYF	TGTGCCAGCAGCGTCGAAACGGGCCCCTACGAGCAGTACTTC
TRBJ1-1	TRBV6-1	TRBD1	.	CASIRKRDSEAFF	TGTGCCAGCATAAGGAAACGGGACAGTGAAGCTTTCTTT
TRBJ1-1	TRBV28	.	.	CASSLADTEAFF	TGTGCCAGCAGTTTAGCAGACACTGAAGCTTTCTTT
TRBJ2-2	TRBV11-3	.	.	CASSSTSTGELFF	TGTGCCAGCAGCTCGACTTCCACCGGGGAGCTGTTTTTT
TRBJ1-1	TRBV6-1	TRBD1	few	CASILRGQSTEAFF	TGTGCCAGCATTCTCAGGGGACAGAGCACTGAAGCTTTCTTT
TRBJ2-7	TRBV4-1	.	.	CASSQASEQYF	TGCGCCAGCAGCCAAGCCAGCGAGCAGTACTTC
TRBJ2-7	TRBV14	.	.	CASSPFQAGVEQYF	TGTGCCAGCAGCCCCTTCCAGGCTGGGGTCGAGCAGTACTTC
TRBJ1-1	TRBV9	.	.	CASSVGGRNTEAFF	TGTGCCAGCAGCGTAGGGGGACGGAACACTGAAGCTTTCTTT
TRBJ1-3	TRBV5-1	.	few	CASSLSPGGNTIYF	TGCGCCAGCAGCTTGTCCCCGGGTGGAAACACCATATATTTT
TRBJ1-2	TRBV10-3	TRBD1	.	CAMRKDRGDTGDGYTF	TGTGCCATGAGGAAAGACAGGGGTGATACGGGGGATGGCTACACCTTC
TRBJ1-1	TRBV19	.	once	CASSILLGTKNTEAFF	TGTGCCAGTAGTATCCTCTTGGGGACAAAGAACACTGAAGCTTTCTTT
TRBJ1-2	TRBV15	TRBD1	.	CATSVGQGGLDGYTF	TGTGCCACCAGCGTCGGACAGGGGGGCCTTGATGGCTACACCTTC
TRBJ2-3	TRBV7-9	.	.	CASRKPLHGTDTQYF	TGTGCCAGCAGGAAACCCCTTCATGGCACAGATACGCAGTATTTT
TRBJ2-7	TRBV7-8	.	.	CASSFSLVIAYEQYF	TGTGCCAGCAGCTTTTCACTAGTAATAGCCTACGAGCAGTACTTC
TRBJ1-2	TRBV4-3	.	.	CASSQEAESYGYTF	TGCGCCAGCAGCCAAGAGGCCGAGAGCTATGGCTACACCTTC
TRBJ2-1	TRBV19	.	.	CASTRGRTTEQFF	TGTGCCAGTACTCGGGGAAGGACGACCGAGCAGTTCTTC
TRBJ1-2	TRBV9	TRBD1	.	CASSVEIQGVGYTF	TGTGCCAGCAGCGTAGAGATACAGGGGGTTGGCTACACCTTC
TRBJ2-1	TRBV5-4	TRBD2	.	CASSFVTSGGFGNEQFF	TGTGCCAGCAGCTTCGTAACTAGCGGGGGGTTTGGGAATGAGCAGTTCTTC
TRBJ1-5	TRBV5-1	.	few	CASSLDSSGSPQHF	TGCGCCAGCAGCTTGGACAGCTCAGGATCGCCCCAGCATTTT
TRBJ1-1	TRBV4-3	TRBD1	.	CASSQDPGQGSTEAFF	TGCGCCAGCAGCCAGGACCCAGGACAGGGGAGCACTGAAGCTTTCTTT
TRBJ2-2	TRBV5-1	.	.	CASSLGVTAAGELFF	TGCGCCAGCAGCTTGGGAGTAACTGCTGCCGGGGAGCTGTTTTTT
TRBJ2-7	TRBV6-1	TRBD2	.	CAFLAGPYEQYF	TGTGCCTTCCTAGCGGGTCCCTACGAGCAGTACTTC